This TCR beta chain was documented in a study of shared clonotypes between healthy human individuals. With V trimmed by 4 bases and J by 6 bases, 6 bases remained unmatched. The germline CDR1 and CDR2 sequences are SEHNR and FQNEAQ (reference sequence). The CDR3 extends over 15 amino acids. Study-wide results and limits: Sharing of clonotypes among donors was expected to vary with sequencing depth.

Per the original data handling: Junction-only immunoSEQ data arrived without quality scores, meaning filtering differed. Profiled with immunoSEQ multiplex PCR; TCRdb holds only in-frame clones, not every one. The V and J calls and clone size come from that table; D and trimming were worked out from the DNA. The sample holds 300,000 to 400,000 clones, roughly 91% seen once. This clone was detected only once. Its antigen is not known. J is TRBJ1-4 and V is TRBV7-9; 9 positions match TRBD1. The sequence came from a man younger than 35 in good health. Sample: memory CD8+ T cells sorted from blood. Subset indicated: CD45RO+ cells pooled with CCR7-negative TemRA cells. CDR3 loop: CASSSPGQGYEKLFF. The CDR3 nucleotides are TGTGCCAGCAGCTCACCGGGACAGGGTTATGAAAAACTGTTTTTT.